This paragraph covers one T cell receptor beta chain sequence. This record belongs to a study of blood T cell repertoires in COVID-19. Looking at the study overall: PBMCs, B-cell-depleted T cells, or T cells were the source of the cDNA or gDNA that made up the material.

The germline V gene has CDR1 LNHDA and CDR2 SQIVND (reference sequence). The V gene end was trimmed by 5 bases and the J gene end by 4 bases; junction bases not matched to a gene: 8. The length of the CDR3 is 16 residues. Method: immunoSEQ multiplex PCR; TCRdb's copy keeps in-frame clones and lacks some. This sample has 250,000 to 350,000 clones, with approximately 90% found just once. Sequenced material: peripheral blood. The chain links TRBV19 to TRBJ1-4; TRBD1 agrees at 9 bases. The clonotype was recovered from a man aged 25 to 45 with acute or convalescent COVID-19. The CDR3 nucleotides read TGTGCCAGTAGTTCAAACCGGGACAGGGATAATGAAAAACTGTTTTTT. Translating gives CASSSNRDRDNEKLFF. The full variable domain, rest sourced from reference TRBV19 and TRBJ1-4, is DGGITQSPKYLFRKEGQNVTLSCEQNLNHDAMYWYRQDPGQGLRLIYYSQIVNDFQKGDIAEGYSVSREKKESFPLTVTSAQKNPTAFYLCASSSNRDRDNEKLFFGSGTQLSVL.